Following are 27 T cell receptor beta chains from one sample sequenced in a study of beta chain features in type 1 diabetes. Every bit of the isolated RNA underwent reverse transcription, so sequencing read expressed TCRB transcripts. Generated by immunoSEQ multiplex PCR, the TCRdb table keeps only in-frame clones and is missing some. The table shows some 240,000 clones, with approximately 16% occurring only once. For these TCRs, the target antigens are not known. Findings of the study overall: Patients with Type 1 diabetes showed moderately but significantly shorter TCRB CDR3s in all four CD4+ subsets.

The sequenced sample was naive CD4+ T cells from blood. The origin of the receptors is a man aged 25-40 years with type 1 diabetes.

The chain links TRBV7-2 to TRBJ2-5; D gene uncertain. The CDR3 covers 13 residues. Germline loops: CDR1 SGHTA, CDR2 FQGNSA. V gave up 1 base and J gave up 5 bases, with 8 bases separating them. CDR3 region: CASSLDPDETQYF. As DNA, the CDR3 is TGTGCCAGCAGCTTAGACCCCGACGAGACCCAGTACTTC.

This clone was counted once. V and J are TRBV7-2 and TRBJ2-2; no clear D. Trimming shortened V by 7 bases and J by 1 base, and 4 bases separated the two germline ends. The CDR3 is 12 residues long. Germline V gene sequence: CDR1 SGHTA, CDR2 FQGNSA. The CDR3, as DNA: TGTGCCAGCACCTGGAACACCGGGGAGCTGTTTTTT. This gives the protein CASTWNTGELFF.

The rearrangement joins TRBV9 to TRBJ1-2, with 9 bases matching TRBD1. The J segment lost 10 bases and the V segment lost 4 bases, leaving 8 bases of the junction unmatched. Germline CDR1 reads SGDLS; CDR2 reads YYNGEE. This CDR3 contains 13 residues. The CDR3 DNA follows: TGTGCCAGCAGCCTAGGACAGGGGAGTTACTACACCTTC. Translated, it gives CASSLGQGSYYTF.

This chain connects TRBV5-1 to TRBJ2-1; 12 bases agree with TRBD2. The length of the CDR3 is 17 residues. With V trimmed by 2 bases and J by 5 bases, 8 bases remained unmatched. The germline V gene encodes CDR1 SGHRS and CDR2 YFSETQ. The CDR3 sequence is CASSFPPGLAGHNEQFF. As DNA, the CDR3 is TGCGCCAGCAGCTTTCCTCCGGGACTAGCGGGTCACAATGAGCAGTTCTTC.

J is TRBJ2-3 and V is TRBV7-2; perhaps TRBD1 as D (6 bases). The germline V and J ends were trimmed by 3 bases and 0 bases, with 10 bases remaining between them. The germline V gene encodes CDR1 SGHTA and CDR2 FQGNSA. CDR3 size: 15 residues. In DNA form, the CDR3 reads TGTGCCAGCAGCTTTCAAAGGGGGAGCACAGATACGCAGTATTTT. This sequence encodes CASSFQRGSTDTQYF.

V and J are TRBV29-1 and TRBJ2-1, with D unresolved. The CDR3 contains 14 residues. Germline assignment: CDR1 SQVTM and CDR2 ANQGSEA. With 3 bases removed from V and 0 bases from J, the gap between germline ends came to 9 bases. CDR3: CSVEPTISYNEQFF. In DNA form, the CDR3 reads TGCAGCGTTGAGCCCACTATCTCCTACAATGAGCAGTTCTTC.

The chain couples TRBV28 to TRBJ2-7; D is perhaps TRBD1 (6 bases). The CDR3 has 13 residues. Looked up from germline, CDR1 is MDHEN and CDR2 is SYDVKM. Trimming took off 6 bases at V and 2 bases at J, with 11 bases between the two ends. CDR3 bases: TGTGCCAGCAGGGCCGGGACAACCTACGAGCAGTACTTC. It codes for CASRAGTTYEQYF.

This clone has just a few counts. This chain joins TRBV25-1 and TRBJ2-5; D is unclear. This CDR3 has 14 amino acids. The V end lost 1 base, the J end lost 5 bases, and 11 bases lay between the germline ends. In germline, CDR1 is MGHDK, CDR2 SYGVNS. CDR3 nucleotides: TGTGCCAGCAGTGAATCATGGGGTACTGAGACCCAGTACTTC. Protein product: CASSESWGTETQYF.

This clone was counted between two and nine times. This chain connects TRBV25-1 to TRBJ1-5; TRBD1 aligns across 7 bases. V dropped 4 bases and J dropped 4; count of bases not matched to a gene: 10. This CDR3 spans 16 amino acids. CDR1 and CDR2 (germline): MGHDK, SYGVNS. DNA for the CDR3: TGTGCCAGCAGTGGGACCACAGGGGTGGTAAATCAGCCCCAGCATTTT. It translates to CASSGTTGVVNQPQHF.

The CDR3 sequence: CASSPAGPGTQYF. The CDR3 DNA reads TGTGCCAGCAGCCCCGCGGGGCCCGGGACCCAGTACTTC. The chain uses TRBV5-6 and TRBJ2-5, with TRBD2 as a possible D gene (6 bases). V lost 4 bases and J lost 7, with 14 bases in between. CDR3 length: 13 amino acids. Germline V gene data show CDR1 as SGHDT and CDR2 as YYEEEE.

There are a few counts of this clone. CDR3 DNA sequence: TGCGCCAGCAGCGACCCAGGGGCCCAGGAGACCCAGTACTTC. This codes for CASSDPGAQETQYF. V gene TRBV5-1 combines with J gene TRBJ2-5; possibly TRBD1 for D (6 bases). Germline V gives CDR1 SGHRS, CDR2 YFSETQ. The CDR3 consists of 14 residues. Between the trimmed V and J ends, which lost 4 bases and 5 bases, there was a span of 15 bases.

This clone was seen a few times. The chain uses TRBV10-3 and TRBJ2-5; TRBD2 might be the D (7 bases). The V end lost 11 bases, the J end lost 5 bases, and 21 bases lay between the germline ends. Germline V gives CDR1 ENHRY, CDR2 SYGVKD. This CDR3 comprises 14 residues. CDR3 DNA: TGTGCCGCATCCCGCGCGGGGGCACATGAGACCCAGTACTTC. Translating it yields CAASRAGAHETQYF.

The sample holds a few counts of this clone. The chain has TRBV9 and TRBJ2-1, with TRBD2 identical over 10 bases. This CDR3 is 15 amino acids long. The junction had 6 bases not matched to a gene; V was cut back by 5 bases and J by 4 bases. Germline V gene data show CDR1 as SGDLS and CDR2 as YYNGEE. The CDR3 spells CASSQTSGLYNEQFF. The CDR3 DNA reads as TGTGCCAGCAGTCAGACTAGCGGGCTTTACAATGAGCAGTTCTTC.

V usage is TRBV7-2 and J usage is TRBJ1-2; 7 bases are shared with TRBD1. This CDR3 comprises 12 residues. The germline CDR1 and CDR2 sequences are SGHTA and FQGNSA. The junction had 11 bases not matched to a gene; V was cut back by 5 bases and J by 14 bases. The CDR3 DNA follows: TGTGCCAGCAGCCGGACGGGACAGTCGCGTACCTTC. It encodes CASSRTGQSRTF.

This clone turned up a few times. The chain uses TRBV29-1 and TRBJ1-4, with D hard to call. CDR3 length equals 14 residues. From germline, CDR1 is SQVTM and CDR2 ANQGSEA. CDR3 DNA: TGCGCGGCGGGCAGTGGAGCGTCGGATGAAAAACTGTTTTTT. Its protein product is CAAGSGASDEKLFF.

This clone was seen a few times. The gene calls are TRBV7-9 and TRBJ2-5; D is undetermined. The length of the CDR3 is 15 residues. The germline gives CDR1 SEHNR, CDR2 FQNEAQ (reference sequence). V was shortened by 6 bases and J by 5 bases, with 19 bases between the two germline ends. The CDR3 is CASSQRRLGAETQYF. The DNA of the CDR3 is TGTGCCAGCAGTCAACGCCGTTTGGGTGCGGAGACCCAGTACTTC.

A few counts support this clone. In DNA form, the CDR3 reads TGTGCCAGCAGAACGGGACAGGATTACAATGAGCAGTTCTTC. Amino acids: CASRTGQDYNEQFF. V gene TRBV28 combines with J gene TRBJ2-1; TRBD1 agrees at 8 bases. Germline V gene data show CDR1 as MDHEN and CDR2 as SYDVKM. The CDR3 is made up of 14 amino acids. After removal of 6 bases from V and 4 bases from J, the junction contained 5 bases not matched to a gene.

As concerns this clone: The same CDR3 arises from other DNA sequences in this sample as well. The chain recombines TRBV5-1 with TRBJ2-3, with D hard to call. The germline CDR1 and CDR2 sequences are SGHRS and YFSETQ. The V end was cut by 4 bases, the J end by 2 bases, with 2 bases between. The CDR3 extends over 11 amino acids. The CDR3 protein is CASSLTDTQYF. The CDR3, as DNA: TGCGCCAGCAGCCTCACAGATACGCAGTATTTT.

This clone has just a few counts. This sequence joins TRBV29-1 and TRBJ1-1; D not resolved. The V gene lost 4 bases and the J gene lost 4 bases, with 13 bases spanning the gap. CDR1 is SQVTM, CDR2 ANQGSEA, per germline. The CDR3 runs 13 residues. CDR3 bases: TGCAGCGTTGCCGAACAGTCTCCCACTGAAGCTTTCTTT. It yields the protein CSVAEQSPTEAFF.

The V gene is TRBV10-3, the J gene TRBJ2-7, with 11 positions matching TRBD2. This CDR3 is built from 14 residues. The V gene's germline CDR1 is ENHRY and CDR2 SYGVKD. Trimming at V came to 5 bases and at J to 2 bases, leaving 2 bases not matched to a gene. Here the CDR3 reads CAISPGLAAYEQYF. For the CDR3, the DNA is TGTGCCATCAGTCCGGGACTAGCGGCCTACGAGCAGTACTTC.

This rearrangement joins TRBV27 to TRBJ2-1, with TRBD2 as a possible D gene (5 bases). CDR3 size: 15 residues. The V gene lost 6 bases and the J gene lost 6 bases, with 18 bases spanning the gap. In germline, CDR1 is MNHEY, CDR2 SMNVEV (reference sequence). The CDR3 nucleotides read TGTGCCAGCAGGCTAGGACTCTCCCGGGGCAATGAGCAGTTCTTC. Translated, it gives CASRLGLSRGNEQFF.

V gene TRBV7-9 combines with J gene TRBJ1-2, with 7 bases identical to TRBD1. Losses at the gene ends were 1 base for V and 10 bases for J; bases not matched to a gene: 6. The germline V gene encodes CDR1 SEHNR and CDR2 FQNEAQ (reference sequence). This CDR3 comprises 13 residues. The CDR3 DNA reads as TGTGCCAGCAGCTTAGAAGGGGGCAGGGCCTACACCTTC. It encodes CASSLEGGRAYTF.

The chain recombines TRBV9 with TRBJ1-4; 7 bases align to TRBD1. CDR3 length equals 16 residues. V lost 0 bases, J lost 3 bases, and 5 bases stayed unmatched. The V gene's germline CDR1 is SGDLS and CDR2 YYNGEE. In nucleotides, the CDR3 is TGTGCCAGCAGCGTAGGCGGGACAGCTGCTAATGAAAAACTGTTTTTT. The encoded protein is CASSVGGTAANEKLFF.

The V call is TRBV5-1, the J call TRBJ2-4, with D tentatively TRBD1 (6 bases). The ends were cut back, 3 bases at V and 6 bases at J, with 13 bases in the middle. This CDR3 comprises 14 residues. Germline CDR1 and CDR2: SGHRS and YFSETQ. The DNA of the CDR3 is TGCGCCAGCAGCTCCCCCTTACAGGGAAACATTCAGTACTTC. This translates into CASSSPLQGNIQYF.

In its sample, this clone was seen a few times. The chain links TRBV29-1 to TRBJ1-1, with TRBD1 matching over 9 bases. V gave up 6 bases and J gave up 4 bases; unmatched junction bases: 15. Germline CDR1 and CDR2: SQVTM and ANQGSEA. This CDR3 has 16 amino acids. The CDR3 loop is CSVGYPGTGSGTEAFF. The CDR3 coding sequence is TGCAGCGTCGGCTACCCCGGGACAGGGTCCGGCACTGAAGCTTTCTTT.

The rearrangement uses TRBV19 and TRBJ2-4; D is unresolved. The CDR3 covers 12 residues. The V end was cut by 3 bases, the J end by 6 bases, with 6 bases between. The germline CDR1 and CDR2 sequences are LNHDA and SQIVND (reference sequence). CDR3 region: CASSMTANIQYF. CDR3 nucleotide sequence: TGTGCCAGTAGTATGACGGCAAACATTCAGTACTTC.

Here the CDR3 DNA reads TGTGCCAGCAGAGACGAGGACGAGCAGTACTTC. This encodes CASRDEDEQYF. The V call is TRBV2, the J call TRBJ2-7; the D is unclear. The CDR3 is 11 residues long. Germline V lookup: CDR1 SNHLY, CDR2 FYNNEI. The V gene lost 6 bases and the J gene lost 5 bases, with 8 bases spanning the gap.